These T cell receptor beta chains were read from a single sample in a study of cytomegalovirus exposure and HLA in healthy donors. Data came from immunoSEQ multiplex PCR; TCRdb stores just in-frame clones and leaves some out. In the table there are about 170,000 clones, around four fifths of which are singletons. The specimen was PBMCs. The receptors were gathered from a girl aged 2-10 years in good health and CMV-seropositive. CDR3s include the opening cysteine and the closing phenylalanine or tryptophan. D genes are given only for firm matches. Clone size is stated in some rows and not others, as once, few, many or a class when expanded.

size,D,V,J,CDR3,DNA
NA,NA,TRBV7-9,TRBJ1-3,CASSLTGTGNTIYF,TGTGCCAGCAGCCTGACAGGAACTGGGAACACCATATATTTT
NA,TRBD2,TRBV5-8,TRBJ2-1,CASNQIMAGDYNEQFF,TGTGCCAGCAACCAGATAATGGCGGGGGACTACAATGAGCAGTTCTTC
NA,NA,TRBV5-1,TRBJ2-7,CASSPPRGGAALGEQYF,TGCGCCAGCAGCCCTCCCCGAGGGGGGGCTGCTCTCGGCGAGCAGTACTTC
NA,NA,TRBV10-3,TRBJ1-2,CAISPRDNLLSGYGYTF,TGTGCCATCAGTCCTCGGGACAATCTACTGAGTGGCTATGGCTACACCTTC
NA,NA,TRBV27,TRBJ2-6,CASSSLDRFLSGANVLTF,TGTGCCAGCAGTTCCCTCGACAGGTTCCTCTCTGGGGCCAACGTCCTGACTTTC
NA,NA,TRBV5-1,TRBJ2-1,CASSSPGWRSYNEQFF,TGCGCCAGCAGCTCCCCGGGGTGGAGGTCCTACAATGAGCAGTTCTTC
NA,NA,TRBV7-8,TRBJ1-1,CASSLWGGLNTEAFF,TGTGCCAGCAGCTTATGGGGAGGCCTCAACACTGAAGCTTTCTTT
NA,NA,TRBV20-1,TRBJ1-2,CSLTAFYGYTF,TGCAGCCTGACAGCCTTTTATGGCTACACCTTC
few,NA,TRBV7-9,TRBJ2-5,CASSLDGGLQETQYF,TGTGCCAGCAGCCTAGATGGAGGGCTCCAAGAGACCCAGTACTTC
NA,NA,TRBV12-5,TRBJ1-2,CASGLGGQSNYGYTF,TGTGCTAGTGGTTTGGGAGGACAGTCTAACTATGGCTACACCTTC
NA,NA,TRBV28,TRBJ1-5,CASWKEYQPQHF,TGTGCCAGCTGGAAGGAGTATCAGCCCCAGCATTTT
few,TRBD1,TRBV5-1,TRBJ2-7,CASSLFINRGPNPVEQYF,TGCGCCAGCAGCTTATTTATTAACAGGGGGCCAAACCCGGTAGAGCAGTACTTC
NA,TRBD1,TRBV6-1,TRBJ1-4,CASSEGHTGGKLFF,TGTGCCAGCAGTGAAGGACATACAGGGGGAAAACTGTTTTTT
few,NA,TRBV7-9,TRBJ2-5,CASSSPDWSKETQYF,TGTGCCAGCAGCTCCCCCGACTGGTCAAAAGAGACCCAGTACTTC
NA,NA,TRBV4-1,TRBJ2-7,CASSQVTGFYSYEQYF,TGCGCCAGCAGCCAAGTCACAGGATTTTACTCCTACGAGCAGTACTTC
NA,NA,TRBV4-1,TRBJ2-1,CASSQGPRSSYNEQFF,TGCGCCAGCAGCCAAGGGCCCCGCAGCTCCTACAATGAGCAGTTCTTC
NA,TRBD2,TRBV4-1,TRBJ2-7,CASSQEASGIYEQYF,TGCGCCAGCAGCCAAGAGGCTAGCGGGATCTACGAGCAGTACTTC
NA,TRBD1,TRBV5-1,TRBJ1-2,CASSSLRQGRGYTF,TGCGCCAGCAGCTCTCTAAGACAGGGACGGGGCTACACCTTC
NA,TRBD2,TRBV28,TRBJ2-7,CASSRTSINYEQYF,TGTGCCAGCAGTAGGACTAGCATAAACTACGAGCAGTACTTC
once,NA,TRBV29-1,TRBJ1-3,CSGETGNTIYF,TGCAGCGGGGAGACTGGAAACACCATATATTTT
NA,TRBD2,TRBV19,TRBJ2-7,CASSPPVLSGRFHEQYF,TGTGCCAGTAGTCCACCAGTGTTGAGCGGGAGGTTCCACGAGCAGTACTTC
NA,NA,TRBV28,TRBJ1-1,CASRFSDTEAFF,TGTGCCAGCCGTTTTAGCGACACTGAAGCTTTCTTT
few,NA,TRBV7-9,TRBJ2-3,CASSPGGVIDTQYF,TGTGCCAGCAGCCCTGGCGGGGTGATAGATACGCAGTATTTT
NA,NA,TRBV29-1,TRBJ2-3,CSVTQGTTDTQYF,TGCAGCGTAACCCAGGGAACTACAGATACGCAGTATTTT
NA,TRBD1,TRBV5-1,TRBJ2-7,CASSQGQALLYEQYF,TGCGCCAGCAGTCAGGGACAGGCCCTACTCTACGAGCAGTACTTC
NA,TRBD2,TRBV30,TRBJ2-3,CAWSVGLISTDTQYF,TGTGCCTGGAGTGTGGGACTAATCTCCACAGATACGCAGTATTTT
NA,TRBD2,TRBV15,TRBJ2-7,CATSPRTSGIEQYF,TGTGCCACCAGCCCCCGGACTAGCGGGATCGAGCAGTACTTC
NA,TRBD2,TRBV27,TRBJ2-1,CASSSLRSGAYNEQFF,TGTGCCAGCAGTTCTCTTCGAAGCGGGGCCTACAATGAGCAGTTCTTC
NA,NA,TRBV5-8,TRBJ1-4,CASSQQLIWGQEKLFF,TGTGCCAGCAGTCAGCAGCTTATTTGGGGGCAGGAGAAACTGTTTTTT
NA,TRBD2,TRBV30,TRBJ2-3,CAWTRLANTDTQYF,TGTGCCTGGACGCGACTAGCGAACACAGATACGCAGTATTTT
NA,TRBD2,TRBV4-1,TRBJ2-5,CASSSWTSQETQYF,TGCGCCAGCAGCTCTTGGACTAGCCAAGAGACCCAGTACTTC
NA,NA,TRBV5-1,TRBJ1-1,CASSLAPTGNTEAFF,TGCGCCAGCAGCTTGGCCCCGACAGGGAACACTGAAGCTTTCTTT
NA,TRBD1,TRBV27,TRBJ2-1,CASSLRGGQDYNEQFF,TGTGCCAGCAGTTTAAGGGGTGGACAGGACTACAATGAGCAGTTCTTC
NA,NA,TRBV11-2,TRBJ2-1,CASRSTDEQFF,TGTGCCAGCAGATCGACAGATGAGCAGTTCTTC
NA,TRBD1,TRBV10-2,TRBJ1-5,CASREGRGLSNQPQHF,TGCGCCAGCAGGGAGGGCAGGGGGCTCAGCAATCAGCCCCAGCATTTT
few,NA,TRBV4-2,TRBJ1-4,CASSQGTAATNEKLFF,TGTGCCAGCAGCCAAGGGACAGCCGCAACTAATGAAAAACTGTTTTTT
NA,TRBD2,TRBV30,TRBJ2-1,CAWSSLAGRYSYNEQFF,TGTGCCTGGAGTAGCCTAGCGGGTAGATATTCCTACAATGAGCAGTTCTTC
NA,TRBD1,TRBV5-1,TRBJ2-7,CASRIAGQGSSEQYF,TGCGCCAGCAGAATTGCGGGACAGGGATCTTCCGAGCAGTACTTC
NA,NA,TRBV5-1,TRBJ1-1,CASSLHLTSNTEAFF,TGCGCCAGCAGCTTGCACCTGACATCGAACACTGAAGCTTTCTTT
once,TRBD2,TRBV11-2,TRBJ2-1,CASSPPTSGVNEQFF,TGTGCCAGCAGCCCACCGACTAGCGGGGTCAATGAGCAGTTCTTC
NA,NA,TRBV5-1,TRBJ2-2,CASSSRPGTPGELFF,TGCGCCAGCAGCAGCCGACCCGGGACACCCGGGGAGCTGTTTTTT
once,NA,TRBV13,TRBJ2-5,CASSPQKETQYF,TGTGCCAGCAGCCCCCAGAAAGAGACCCAGTACTTC
NA,TRBD2,TRBV7-9,TRBJ2-7,CSSSLGTSGRERSEQYF,TGTTCCAGCAGCTTAGGGACTAGCGGGAGGGAGAGGAGCGAGCAGTACTTC
NA,TRBD2,TRBV10-3,TRBJ2-3,CAISEPSGGKGDTQYF,TGTGCCATCAGTGAACCTTCGGGGGGGAAGGGAGATACGCAGTATTTT
NA,TRBD1,TRBV5-1,TRBJ2-7,CASSKRTGGLDSYEQYF,TGCGCCAGCAGCAAAAGGACAGGGGGCCTTGACTCCTACGAGCAGTACTTC
NA,TRBD2,TRBV7-9,TRBJ2-1,CASSPVGSGTLSSYNEQFF,TGTGCCAGCAGCCCAGTCGGTAGCGGGACCCTCAGCTCCTACAATGAGCAGTTCTTC
many,NA,TRBV2,TRBJ1-5,CASSEFRGDQPQHF,TGTGCCAGCAGTGAATTCCGGGGAGATCAGCCCCAGCATTTT
NA,TRBD1,TRBV19,TRBJ1-1,CASSIGDRGGGTEAFF,TGTGCCAGTAGTATAGGCGACAGGGGTGGGGGCACTGAAGCTTTCTTT
NA,TRBD2,TRBV30,TRBJ2-2,CAWSMGLASGELFF,TGTGCCTGGAGTATGGGACTAGCGTCCGGGGAGCTGTTTTTT